These 16 T cell receptor beta chains came from one sample sequenced in a study of T cell responses to AZD1222 COVID-19 vaccine (dated by TCRdb to the early 2020s). The receptor library was made with the immunoSEQ multiplex PCR assay. Not all clones reach the TCRdb copy of this immuneACCESS table, which keeps in-frame sequences only. Checked studies attribute under half of the gap to unresolved V genes and leave the rest unexplained. The sample records around 90,000 clones, roughly 90% of which are singletons. Less than 15% of the sample belongs to the ten largest clones. The label giving this sample's time point can be read as: baseline before first vaccination. This specimen was peripheral blood, taken on day 0 of AZD1222 vaccination. The source is an adult in good health.

The sample holds one count of this clone. The rearrangement links TRBV6-5 to TRBJ1-1; TRBD1 aligns across 10 bases. The germline CDR1 and CDR2 sequences are MNHEY and SVGAGI. The CDR3 runs 14 residues. The V and J ends lost 4 bases and 4 bases, in that order; junction bases with no gene match: 3. As DNA, the CDR3 is TGTGCCAGCAGTTCTGACAGGGGGCTCACTGAAGCTTTCTTT. The encoded protein is CASSSDRGLTEAFF.

The chain joins TRBV12-3 or TRBV12-4 to TRBJ2-7; either TRBD1 or TRBD2 may fit D (5 bases each). The V end was cut by 3 bases, the J end by 3 bases, with 6 bases between. This CDR3 spans 12 amino acids. In DNA, the CDR3 is TGTGCCAGCAGTTTTGGGGGCTACGAGCAGTACTTC. This sequence encodes CASSFGGYEQYF.

The CDR3 DNA follows: TGTGCCGGGGGGACAGGGAACGAGCAGTACTTC. Protein: CAGGTGNEQYF. The rearrangement uses TRBV25-1 and TRBJ2-7; TRBD1 aligns across 9 bases. J lost 5 bases, V lost 11 bases, and 4 bases had no gene match. From germline, CDR1 is MGHDK and CDR2 SYGVNS. The CDR3 has 11 amino acids.

Written as DNA, the CDR3 is TGTGCCAGTAGTGAGACTAGCGGGGGGTCCTACAATGAGCAGTTCTTC. Its translation is CASSETSGGSYNEQFF. The chain combines TRBV19 with TRBJ2-1; 13 bases are shared with TRBD2. The germline V gene has CDR1 LNHDA and CDR2 SQIVND (reference sequence). J was trimmed by 1 base and V by 5 bases; bases with no gene match: 2. This CDR3 has 16 amino acids.

This clone was seen only once. The chain is built from TRBV7-9 and TRBJ2-3, with a tentative D call TRBD1 (5 bases). CDR3 length: 14 amino acids. In germline, CDR1 is SEHNR, CDR2 FQNEAQ (reference sequence). Trimming removed 5 bases from V and 3 bases from J, with 12 bases in between. CDR3 bases: TGTGCCAGCAGCGTGGGGCCGCGGACAGATACGCAGTATTTT. The encoded protein is CASSVGPRTDTQYF.

The chain links TRBV5-1 to TRBJ2-1, with 7 positions matching TRBD2. The V and J ends lost 4 bases and 0 bases, in that order; junction bases with no gene match: 4. The CDR3 sequence is 15 residues long. Germline CDR1 is SGHRS and CDR2 is YFSETQ. The CDR3 bases are TGCGCCAGCAGCCAGGGAGGGAGCTCCTACAATGAGCAGTTCTTC. As protein: CASSQGGSSYNEQFF.

The genes are TRBV21-1 and TRBJ2-7; TRBD2 reflects the table's D call only, with no check against the DNA. TRBV21-1 is annotated as a pseudogene. The length of the CDR3 is 15 residues. CDR3 in DNA: TGTGCCAGCAGCACTAGCGGGGGCCAGCGGGGCGAGCAGTACTTC. It is translated as CASSTSGGQRGEQYF.

This rearrangement joins TRBV4-2 to TRBJ2-7, with D possibly being TRBD2 (6 bases). The CDR3 is 15 amino acids. The V and J ends lost 0 bases and 0 bases respectively, with 9 bases between them. Per germline, CDR1 LGHNA and CDR2 YNFKEQ. CDR3 DNA: TGTGCCAGCAGCCAAGAGGGGGGAGGCTCCTACGAGCAGTACTTC. Its translation is CASSQEGGGSYEQYF.

The rearrangement links TRBV6-1 to TRBJ1-4; D unclear. The V gene lost 1 base and the J gene lost 4 bases, with 7 bases spanning the gap. The CDR3 has 14 residues. Germline V gene data show CDR1 as MNHNS and CDR2 as SASEGT. As DNA, the CDR3 is TGTGCCAGCAGTGAAGGGGCTCTTAATGAAAAACTGTTTTTT. Its translation: CASSEGALNEKLFF.

The rearrangement uses TRBV19 and TRBJ2-4; perhaps TRBD1 as D (6 bases). Looked up from germline, CDR1 is LNHDA and CDR2 is SQIVND (reference sequence). Trimming shortened V by 4 bases and J by 0 bases, and 19 bases separated the two germline ends. The CDR3 has 18 residues. The CDR3, as DNA: TGTGCCAGTAGTAGGTCATCCTCACAGGGATTAGCCAAAAACATTCAGTACTTC. Translating it yields CASSRSSSQGLAKNIQYF.

The chain is built from TRBV6-4 and TRBJ1-6; 9 bases match TRBD1. Germline values: CDR1 MRHNA, CDR2 SNTAGT. The CDR3 consists of 17 residues. V lost 4 bases to trimming and J lost 1 base; unmatched junction nucleotides: 5. The CDR3 nucleotides are TGTGCCAGCAGTGGGGACAGGGTTGGGTCCTATAATTCACCCCTCCACTTT. Its translation is CASSGDRVGSYNSPLHF.

The gene calls are TRBV20-1 and TRBJ2-2; the match to TRBD1 covers 8 bases. The CDR3 sequence is 14 residues long. CDR1 DFQATT and CDR2 SNEGSKA come from the germline V gene (reference sequence). V lost 3 bases and J lost 2; bases outside the gene matches: 2. The CDR3 bases are TGCAGTGCTAGTTCAGGGGGCAACACCGGGGAGCTGTTTTTT. Protein: CSASSGGNTGELFF.

The rearrangement joins TRBV7-6 to TRBJ2-2; D is possibly TRBD2 (5 bases). The CDR3 contains 14 residues. V lost 5 bases, J lost 6 bases, and 13 bases lay in between. Germline V gene data show CDR1 as SGHVS and CDR2 as FNYEAQ. The chain's CDR3 is CASSPSRSAGELFF. CDR3 coding DNA: TGTGCCAGCAGCCCCTCACGTAGCGCCGGGGAGCTGTTTTTT.

V gene TRBV13 combines with J gene TRBJ2-5; TRBD1 agrees at 8 bases. Germline V gives CDR1 PRHDT, CDR2 FYEKMQ (reference sequence). The CDR3 runs to 14 residues. J lost 2 bases, V lost 5 bases, and 4 bases had no gene match. Here the CDR3 reads CASSLRTGQETQYF. In DNA form, the CDR3 reads TGTGCCAGCAGCCTAAGGACAGGGCAAGAGACCCAGTACTTC.

The gene calls are TRBV11-3 and TRBJ2-3; maybe TRBD2 (7 bases). The V end lost 5 bases, the J end lost 2 bases, and 23 bases lay between the germline ends. From germline, CDR1 is SGHNT and CDR2 YENEEA. This CDR3 comprises 18 residues. Here the CDR3 reads CASSPPGGGGTLTDTQYF. The CDR3, as DNA: TGTGCCAGCAGCCCCCCTGGGGGCGGGGGCACTCTCACAGATACGCAGTATTTT.

The CDR3 sequence: CASSPKKTTGNRFYEQYF. DNA for the CDR3: TGTGCCAGCAGCCCGAAGAAAACCACAGGGAATCGGTTCTACGAGCAGTACTTC. The chain joins TRBV14 to TRBJ2-7, with D tentatively TRBD1 (6 bases). Germline V gene data show CDR1 as SGHDN and CDR2 as FVKESK. The CDR3 consists of 18 residues. V was cut by 4 bases and J by 3 bases, with 25 bases left in between.